Listed here are 11 T cell receptor beta chains from one sample, sequenced in a study of cytomegalovirus exposure and HLA in healthy donors. Assay: immunoSEQ multiplex PCR; the TCRdb copy retains only in-frame clones and omits some. Among under 300,000 clones listed, 90% were seen once. The specimen sequenced was PBMCs. The source of these receptors is a woman aged 18-35 years in good health and CMV-seronegative.

This chain links TRBV10-3 with TRBJ1-2; D might be TRBD1 (6 bases). The CDR3 covers 14 residues. Trimming took 6 bases from V and 2 from J, leaving 13 bases between them. The germline V gene has CDR1 ENHRY and CDR2 SYGVKD. CDR3 in amino acids: CAIRGAAGNYGYTF. The DNA of the CDR3 is TGTGCCATCAGGGGGGCGGCAGGCAACTATGGCTACACCTTC.

This clone was observed a single time. This chain connects TRBV5-6 to TRBJ2-3, with 8 bases lining up with TRBD1. The CDR3 totals 15 residues. Germline values: CDR1 SGHDT, CDR2 YYEEEE. J lost 2 bases, V lost 4 bases, and 6 bases had no gene match. CDR3 sequence (DNA): TGTGCCAGCAGCGGGGACAGGCAGAACACAGATACGCAGTATTTT. Protein sequence: CASSGDRQNTDTQYF.

The V and J genes are TRBV30 and TRBJ2-7, with D possibly TRBD2 on 5 matching bases. This CDR3 spans 13 amino acids. CDR1 is GTSNPN and CDR2 is SVGIG in the germline V gene (reference sequence). V was cut by 5 bases and J by 6 bases, with 17 bases left in between. CDR3: CAWRSWRAGEQYF. The CDR3 DNA sequence: TGTGCCTGGCGTTCGTGGCGGGCGGGCGAGCAGTACTTC.

The V and J genes are TRBV10-3 and TRBJ2-7, with 10 bases matching TRBD2. The CDR3 runs 13 residues. V trimming: 9 bases; J trimming: 0 bases; junction bases outside the gene matches: 2. Germline V gene sequence: CDR1 ENHRY, CDR2 SYGVKD. The CDR3 here is CAISGGSSYEQYV. As DNA, the CDR3 is TGTGCCATTAGCGGGGGGAGCTCCTACGAGCAGTACGTC.

The rearrangement joins TRBV2 to TRBJ1-6; D is ambiguous. Trimming removed 9 bases at V and 10 bases at J, with 22 bases between. Germline assignment: CDR1 SNHLY and CDR2 FYNNEI. This CDR3 spans 15 amino acids. In nucleotides, the CDR3 is TGTGCCAGTGGAAGGGAGTCGGGCCTTGGATCACCCCTCCACTTT. Protein product: CASGRESGLGSPLHF.

The rearrangement uses TRBV4-1 and TRBJ1-1; 7 bases are a match to TRBD1. In germline, CDR1 is MGHRA, CDR2 YSYEKL. V shed 0 bases, J shed 6 bases, and the junction held 10 bases outside the gene matches. CDR3 length equals 16 residues. The CDR3 reads CASSQDPQTGISEAFF. The CDR3 region has the DNA TGCGCCAGCAGCCAAGACCCTCAGACAGGGATTTCTGAAGCTTTCTTT.

The gene calls are TRBV19 and TRBJ1-1, with 9 bases lining up with TRBD1. This CDR3 has 14 residues. Germline V gene sequence: CDR1 LNHDA, CDR2 SQIVND (reference sequence). After removal of 5 bases from V and 7 bases from J, the junction contained 8 bases not matched to a gene. CDR3 loop: CASSFPDRGSEAFF. The CDR3 bases are TGTGCCAGTAGTTTCCCGGACAGGGGTAGTGAAGCTTTCTTT. The whole variable domain, filled in from reference TRBV19 and TRBJ1-1, reads DGGITQSPKYLFRKEGQNVTLSCEQNLNHDAMYWYRQDPGQGLRLIYYSQIVNDFQKGDIAEGYSVSREKKESFPLTVTSAQKNPTAFYLCASSFPDRGSEAFFGQGTRLTVV.

The chain employs TRBV29-1 and TRBJ1-1; a possible D gene is TRBD1 (5 bases). Trimming cost V 6 bases and J 2 bases, with 19 bases left between them. The CDR3 is 15 amino acids. Germline values: CDR1 SQVTM, CDR2 ANQGSEA. The CDR3 DNA follows: TGCAGCGTATCCGTCCAGGGAAGAGAAAACACTGAAGCTTTCTTT. Protein product: CSVSVQGRENTEAFF.

This clone showed up just a few times. The rearrangement links TRBV4-2 to TRBJ1-6; 8 bases are a match to TRBD1. Germline CDR1 LGHNA, CDR2 YNFKEQ. With V trimmed by 2 bases and J by 10 bases, 13 bases remained unmatched. The CDR3 contains 17 residues. CDR3 residues: CASSQIIRGPFGSPLHF. The DNA of the CDR3 is TGTGCCAGCAGCCAAATAATCAGGGGGCCCTTCGGGTCACCCCTCCACTTT.

This rearrangement joins TRBV11-1 to TRBJ2-5; a possible D gene is TRBD1 (6 bases). Germline lookup yields CDR1 SGHAT and CDR2 FQDESV (reference sequence). There are 14 residues in the CDR3. V lost 3 bases and J 2 bases, leaving 10 bases between the germline ends. CDR3 in DNA: TGTGCCAGCAGCTTTAAACAGGGACAAGAGACCCAGTACTTC. It yields the protein CASSFKQGQETQYF. The full variable domain, its missing parts supplied by reference TRBV11-1 and TRBJ2-5, is EAEVAQSPRYKITEKSQAVAFWCDPISGHATLYWYRQILGQGPELLVQFQDESVVDDSQLPKDRFSAERLKGVDSTLKIQPAELGDSAMYLCASSFKQGQETQYFGPGTRLLVL.

The chain joins TRBV5-1 to TRBJ2-3; D remains unclear. This CDR3 contains 14 residues. The V gene's germline CDR1 is SGHRS and CDR2 YFSETQ. V was pared by 2 bases and J by 4 bases, with 11 bases between. CDR3 protein: CASSLLAISDTQYF. The CDR3 DNA follows: TGCGCCAGCAGCTTACTCGCGATATCAGATACGCAGTATTTT.